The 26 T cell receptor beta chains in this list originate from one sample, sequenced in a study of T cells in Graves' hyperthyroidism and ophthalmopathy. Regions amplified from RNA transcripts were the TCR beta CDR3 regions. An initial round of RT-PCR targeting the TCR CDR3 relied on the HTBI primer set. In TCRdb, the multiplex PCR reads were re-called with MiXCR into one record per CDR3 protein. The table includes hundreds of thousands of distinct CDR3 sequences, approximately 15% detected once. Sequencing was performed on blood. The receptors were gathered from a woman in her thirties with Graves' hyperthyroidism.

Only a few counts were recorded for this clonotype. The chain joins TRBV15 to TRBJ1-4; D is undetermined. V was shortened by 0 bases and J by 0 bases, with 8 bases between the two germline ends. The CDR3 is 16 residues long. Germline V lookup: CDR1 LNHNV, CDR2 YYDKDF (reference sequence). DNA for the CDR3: TGTGCCACCAGCAGAGATCGACTCGCAACTAATGAAAAACTGTTTTTT. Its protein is CATSRDRLATNEKLFF.

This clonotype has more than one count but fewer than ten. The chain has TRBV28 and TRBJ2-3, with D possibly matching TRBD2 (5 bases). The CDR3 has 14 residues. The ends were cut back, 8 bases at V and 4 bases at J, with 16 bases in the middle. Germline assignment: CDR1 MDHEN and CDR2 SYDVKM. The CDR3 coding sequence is TGTGCCAGCCTGGAGCCGGGAAGGGCAGATACGCAGTATTTT. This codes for CASLEPGRADTQYF.

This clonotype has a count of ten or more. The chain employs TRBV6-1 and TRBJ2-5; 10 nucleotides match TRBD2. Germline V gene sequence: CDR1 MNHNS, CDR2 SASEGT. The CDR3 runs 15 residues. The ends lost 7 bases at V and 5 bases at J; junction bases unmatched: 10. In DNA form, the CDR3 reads TGTGCCAGCACACGACCTAGCGGGAGCACGGAGACCCAGTACTTC. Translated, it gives CASTRPSGSTETQYF.

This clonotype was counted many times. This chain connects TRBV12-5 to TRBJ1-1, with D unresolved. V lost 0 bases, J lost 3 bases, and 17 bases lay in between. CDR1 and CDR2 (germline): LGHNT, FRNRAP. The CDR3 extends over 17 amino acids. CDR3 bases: TGTGCTAGTGGTTTGGTACGCCCGGGCGGTAAGCACACTGAAGCTTTCTTT. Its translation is CASGLVRPGGKHTEAFF.

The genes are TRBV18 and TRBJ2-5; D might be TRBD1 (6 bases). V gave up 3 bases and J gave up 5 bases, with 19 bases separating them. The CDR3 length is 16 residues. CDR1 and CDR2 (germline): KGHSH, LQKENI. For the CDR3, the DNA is TGTGCCAGCTCACCCTACAAGGACAGCTGGAGGGAGACCCAGTACTTC. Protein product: CASSPYKDSWRETQYF.

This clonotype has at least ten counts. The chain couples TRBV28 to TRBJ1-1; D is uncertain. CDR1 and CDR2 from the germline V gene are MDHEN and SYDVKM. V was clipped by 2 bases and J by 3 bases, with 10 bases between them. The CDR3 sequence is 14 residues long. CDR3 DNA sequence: TGTGCCAGCAGTTTAGTCTGGTCTTACACTGAAGCTTTCTTT. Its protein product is CASSLVWSYTEAFF.

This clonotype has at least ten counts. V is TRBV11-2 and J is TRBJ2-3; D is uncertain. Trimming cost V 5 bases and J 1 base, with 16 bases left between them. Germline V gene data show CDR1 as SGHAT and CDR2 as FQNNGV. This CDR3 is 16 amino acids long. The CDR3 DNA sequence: TGTGCCAGCAGCCAACGCCGGGCTTTTGGCACAGATACGCAGTATTTT. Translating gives CASSQRRAFGTDTQYF.

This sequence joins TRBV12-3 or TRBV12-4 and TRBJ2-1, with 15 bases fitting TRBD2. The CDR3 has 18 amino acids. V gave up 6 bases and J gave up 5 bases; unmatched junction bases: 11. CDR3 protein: CASRVGLAGGPLHNEQFF. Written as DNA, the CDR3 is TGTGCCAGCAGGGTCGGACTAGCGGGAGGGCCTTTGCACAATGAGCAGTTCTTC.

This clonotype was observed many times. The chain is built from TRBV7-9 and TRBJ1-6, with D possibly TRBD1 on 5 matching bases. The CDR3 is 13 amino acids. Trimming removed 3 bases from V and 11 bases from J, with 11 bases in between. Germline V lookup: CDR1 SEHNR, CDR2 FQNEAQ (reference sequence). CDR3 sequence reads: CASSFTGGAPLHF. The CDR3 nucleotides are TGTGCCAGCAGCTTTACGGGGGGGGCACCCCTCCACTTT.

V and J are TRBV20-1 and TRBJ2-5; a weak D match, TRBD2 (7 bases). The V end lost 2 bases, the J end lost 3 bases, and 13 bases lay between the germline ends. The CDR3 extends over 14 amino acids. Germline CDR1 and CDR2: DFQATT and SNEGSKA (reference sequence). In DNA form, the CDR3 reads TGCAGTGCTAGAACCCGGGGGGCAGAAGAGACCCAGTACTTC. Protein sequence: CSARTRGAEETQYF.

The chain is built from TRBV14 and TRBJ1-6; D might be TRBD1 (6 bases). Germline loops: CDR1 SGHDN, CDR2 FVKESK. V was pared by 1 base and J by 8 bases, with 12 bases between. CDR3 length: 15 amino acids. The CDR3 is CASSQAAGVDSPLHF. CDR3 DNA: TGTGCCAGCAGCCAAGCGGCAGGGGTAGATTCACCCCTCCACTTT.

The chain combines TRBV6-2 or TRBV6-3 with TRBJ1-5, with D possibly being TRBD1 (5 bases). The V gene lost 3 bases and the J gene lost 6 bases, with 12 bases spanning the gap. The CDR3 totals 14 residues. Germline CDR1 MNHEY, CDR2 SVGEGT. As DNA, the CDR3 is TGTGCCAGCAGTTATGGGGGTGCGGGTCAGCCCCAGCATTTT. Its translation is CASSYGGAGQPQHF.

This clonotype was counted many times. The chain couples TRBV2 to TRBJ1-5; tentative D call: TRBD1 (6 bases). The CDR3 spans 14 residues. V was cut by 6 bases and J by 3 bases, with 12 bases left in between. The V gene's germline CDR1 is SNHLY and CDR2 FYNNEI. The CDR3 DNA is TGTGCCAGCAGGCCGGACAGCATCAATCAGCCCCAGCATTTT. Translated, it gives CASRPDSINQPQHF.

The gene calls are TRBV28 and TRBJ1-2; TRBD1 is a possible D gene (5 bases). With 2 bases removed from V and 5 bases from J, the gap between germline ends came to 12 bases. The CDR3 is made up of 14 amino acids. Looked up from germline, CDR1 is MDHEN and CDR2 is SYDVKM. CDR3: CASSLGAKLYGYTF. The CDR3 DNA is TGTGCCAGCAGTTTAGGGGCTAAACTATATGGCTACACCTTC.

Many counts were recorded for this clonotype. This chain's CDR3 is CASSLQGKGQPQHF. CDR3 nucleotides: TGTGCCAGCAGTTTACAGGGAAAAGGTCAGCCCCAGCATTTT. The V gene is TRBV12-3 or TRBV12-4, the J gene TRBJ1-5; D might be TRBD1 (5 bases). The CDR3 is 14 amino acids. Trimming left V 2 bases short and J 6 bases short, with 11 bases between.

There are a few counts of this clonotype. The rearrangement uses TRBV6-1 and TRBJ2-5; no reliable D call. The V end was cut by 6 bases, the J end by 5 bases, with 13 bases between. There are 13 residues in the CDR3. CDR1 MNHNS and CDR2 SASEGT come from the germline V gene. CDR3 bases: TGTGCCAGCAGGACTGTAGTTTCGGAGACCCAGTACTTC. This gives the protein CASRTVVSETQYF.

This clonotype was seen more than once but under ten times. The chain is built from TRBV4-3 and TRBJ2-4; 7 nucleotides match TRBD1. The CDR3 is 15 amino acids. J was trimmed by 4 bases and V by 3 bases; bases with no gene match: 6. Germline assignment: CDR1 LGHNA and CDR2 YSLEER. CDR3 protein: CASSHGDSWKNIQYF. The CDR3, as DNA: TGCGCCAGCAGCCACGGGGACAGCTGGAAAAACATTCAGTACTTC.

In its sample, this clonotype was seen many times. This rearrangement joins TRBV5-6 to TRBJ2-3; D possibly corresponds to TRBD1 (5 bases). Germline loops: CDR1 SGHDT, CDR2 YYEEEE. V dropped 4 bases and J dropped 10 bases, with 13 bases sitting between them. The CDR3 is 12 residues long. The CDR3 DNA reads TGTGCCAGCAGCGGAAAAGGACACGCGCAGTATTTT. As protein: CASSGKGHAQYF. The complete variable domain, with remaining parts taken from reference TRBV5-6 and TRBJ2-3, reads DAGVTQSPTHLIKTRGQQVTLRCSPKSGHDTVSWYQQALGQGPQFIFQYYEEEERQRGNFPDRFSGHQFPNYSSELNVNALLLGDSALYLCASSGKGHAQYFGPGTRLTVL.

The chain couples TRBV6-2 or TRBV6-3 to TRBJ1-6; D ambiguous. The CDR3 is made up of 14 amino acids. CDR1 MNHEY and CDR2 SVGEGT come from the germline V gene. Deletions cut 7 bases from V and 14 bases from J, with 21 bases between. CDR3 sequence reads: CASTQSGYSEALHF. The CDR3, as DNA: TGTGCCAGCACCCAGTCGGGATACTCGGAGGCCCTCCACTTT.

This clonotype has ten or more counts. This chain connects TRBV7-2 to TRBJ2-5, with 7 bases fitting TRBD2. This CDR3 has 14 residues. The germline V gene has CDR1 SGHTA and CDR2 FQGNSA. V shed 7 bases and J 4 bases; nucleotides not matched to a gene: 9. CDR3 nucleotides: TGTGCCAGCATCGAGGGGAGGGGCGGAGAGACCCAGTACTTC. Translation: CASIEGRGGETQYF.

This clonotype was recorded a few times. CDR3 bases: TGTGCCAGCAGCTATTCCCCCGGACAGGGAATAGATACGCAGTATTTT. Residues: CASSYSPGQGIDTQYF. The chain combines TRBV6-1 with TRBJ2-3, with 8 bases lining up with TRBD1. The CDR3 totals 16 residues. CDR1 is MNHNS and CDR2 is SASEGT in the germline V gene. Unmatched junction bases numbered 13, after V lost 6 bases and J lost 5 bases.

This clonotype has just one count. In nucleotides, the CDR3 is TGTGCCAGCAGCCAACGGGCGGGACAAAGTGAAAAACTGTTTTTT. Protein sequence: CASSQRAGQSEKLFF. The V gene is TRBV3-1, the J gene TRBJ1-4; D might be TRBD1 (6 bases). Trimming cost V 2 bases and J 7 bases, with 14 bases left between them. Per the germline V gene, CDR1 is LGHDT and CDR2 is YNNKEL (reference sequence). CDR3 size: 15 residues.

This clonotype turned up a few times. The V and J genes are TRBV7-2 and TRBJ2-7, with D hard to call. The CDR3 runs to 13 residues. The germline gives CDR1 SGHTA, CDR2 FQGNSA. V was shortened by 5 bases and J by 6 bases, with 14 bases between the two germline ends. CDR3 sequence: CASSTQPGGEQYF. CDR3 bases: TGTGCCAGCAGCACACAGCCGGGTGGCGAGCAGTACTTC.

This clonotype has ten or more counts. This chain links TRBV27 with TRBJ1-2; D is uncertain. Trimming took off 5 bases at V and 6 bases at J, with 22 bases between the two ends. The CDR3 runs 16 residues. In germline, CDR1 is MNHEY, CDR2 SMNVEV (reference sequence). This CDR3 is CASSPAIGSLRDGYTF. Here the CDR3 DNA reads TGTGCCAGCAGTCCAGCCATCGGCAGCCTTAGGGATGGCTACACCTTC.

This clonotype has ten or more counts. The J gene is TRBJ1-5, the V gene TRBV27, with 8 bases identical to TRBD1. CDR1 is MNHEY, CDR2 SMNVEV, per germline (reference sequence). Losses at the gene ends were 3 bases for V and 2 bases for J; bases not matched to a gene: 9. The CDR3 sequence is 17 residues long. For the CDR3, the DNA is TGTGCCAGCAGTTTGGGTGTGGTGGGACAGGGCAATCAGCCCCAGCATTTT. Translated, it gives CASSLGVVGQGNQPQHF.

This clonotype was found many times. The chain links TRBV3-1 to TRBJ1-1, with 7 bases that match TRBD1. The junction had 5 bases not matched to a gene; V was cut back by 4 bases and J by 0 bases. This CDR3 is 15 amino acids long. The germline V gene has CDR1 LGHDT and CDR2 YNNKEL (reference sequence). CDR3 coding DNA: TGTGCCAGCAGCCCCGGGACAGTCCTGAACACTGAAGCTTTCTTT. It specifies CASSPGTVLNTEAFF.